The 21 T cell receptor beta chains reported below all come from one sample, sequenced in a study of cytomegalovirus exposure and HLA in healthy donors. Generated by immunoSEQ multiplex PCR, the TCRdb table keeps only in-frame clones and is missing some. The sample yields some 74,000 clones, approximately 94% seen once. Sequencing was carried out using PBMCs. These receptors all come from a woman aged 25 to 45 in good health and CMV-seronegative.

CDR3 sequence: CASSIVSAGIEQFF. CDR3 coding DNA: TGTGCCAGTAGTATAGTTTCAGCAGGGATTGAGCAGTTCTTC. V gene TRBV19 combines with J gene TRBJ2-1, with a tentative D call TRBD1 (5 bases). The germline CDR1 and CDR2 sequences are LNHDA and SQIVND (reference sequence). The CDR3 is made up of 14 amino acids. V gave up 1 base and J gave up 9 bases, with 13 bases separating them.

CDR3 nucleotide sequence: TGTGCCAGCAGCTTACGGGGAAGCGCTACGAACACTGAAGCTTTCTTT. This gives the protein CASSLRGSATNTEAFF. The V and J genes are TRBV7-2 and TRBJ1-1; D is ambiguous. Germline V gene data show CDR1 as SGHTA and CDR2 as FQGNSA. V was clipped by 2 bases and J by 1 base, with 14 bases between them. This CDR3 spans 16 amino acids.

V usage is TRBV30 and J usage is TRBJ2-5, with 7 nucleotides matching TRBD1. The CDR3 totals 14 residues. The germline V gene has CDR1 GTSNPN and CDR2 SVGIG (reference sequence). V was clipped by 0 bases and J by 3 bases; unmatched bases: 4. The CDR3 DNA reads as TGTGCCTGGAGTGTGGGGACAGTAGAAGAGACCCAGTACTTC. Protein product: CAWSVGTVEETQYF.

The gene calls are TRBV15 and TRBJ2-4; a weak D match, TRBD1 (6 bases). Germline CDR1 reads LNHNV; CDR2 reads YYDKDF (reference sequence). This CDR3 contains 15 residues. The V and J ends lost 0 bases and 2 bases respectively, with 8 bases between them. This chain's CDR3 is CATSRDWDTKNIQYF. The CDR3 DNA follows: TGTGCCACCAGCAGAGATTGGGACACCAAAAACATTCAGTACTTC.

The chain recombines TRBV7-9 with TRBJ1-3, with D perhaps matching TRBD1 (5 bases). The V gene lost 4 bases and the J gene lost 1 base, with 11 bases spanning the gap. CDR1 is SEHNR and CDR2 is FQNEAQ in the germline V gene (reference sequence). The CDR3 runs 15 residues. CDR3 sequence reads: CASSYQGGSGNTIYF. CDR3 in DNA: TGTGCCAGCAGCTATCAGGGTGGGTCTGGAAACACCATATATTTT.

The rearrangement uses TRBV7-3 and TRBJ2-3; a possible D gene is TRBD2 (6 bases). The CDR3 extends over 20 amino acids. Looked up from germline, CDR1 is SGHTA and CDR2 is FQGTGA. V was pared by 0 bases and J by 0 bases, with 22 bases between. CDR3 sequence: CASSLTYGGLGGASTDTQYF. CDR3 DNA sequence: TGTGCCAGCAGCTTAACGTATGGGGGTTTAGGCGGGGCTAGCACAGATACGCAGTATTTT.

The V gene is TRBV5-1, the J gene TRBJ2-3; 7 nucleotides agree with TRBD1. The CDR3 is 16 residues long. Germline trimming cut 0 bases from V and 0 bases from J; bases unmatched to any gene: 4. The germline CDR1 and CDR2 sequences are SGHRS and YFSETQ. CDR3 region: CASSLAGTASTDTQYF. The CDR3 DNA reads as TGCGCCAGCAGCTTGGCGGGGACAGCAAGCACAGATACGCAGTATTTT.

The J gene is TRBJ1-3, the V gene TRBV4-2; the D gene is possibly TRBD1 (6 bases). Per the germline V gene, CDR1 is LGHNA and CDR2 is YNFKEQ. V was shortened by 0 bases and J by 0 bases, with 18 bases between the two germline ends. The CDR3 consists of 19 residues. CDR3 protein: CASSQERWGGGGSGNTIYF. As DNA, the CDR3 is TGTGCCAGCAGCCAAGAACGGTGGGGAGGGGGAGGCTCTGGAAACACCATATATTTT.

The DNA for the CDR3 is TGTGCCAGCAGCTTAGATGGAGAAGCTAACTATGGCTACACCTTC. As protein: CASSLDGEANYGYTF. This chain joins TRBV11-2 and TRBJ1-2, with D unresolved. Germline CDR1 reads SGHAT; CDR2 reads FQNNGV. This CDR3 is 15 amino acids long. V was clipped by 0 bases and J by 0 bases, with 8 bases between them. Using reference TRBV11-2 and TRBJ1-2 for the parts outside the CDR3, the full variable domain is EAGVAQSPRYKIIEKRQSVAFWCNPISGHATLYWYQQILGQGPKLLIQFQNNGVVDDSQLPKDRFSAERLKGVDSTLKIQPAKLEDSAVYLCASSLDGEANYGYTFGSGTRLTVV.

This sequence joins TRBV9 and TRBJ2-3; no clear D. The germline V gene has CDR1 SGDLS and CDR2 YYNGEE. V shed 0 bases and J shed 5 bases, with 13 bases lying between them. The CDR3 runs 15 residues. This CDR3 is CASSVDLSPGDTQYF. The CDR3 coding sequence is TGTGCCAGCAGCGTAGATTTGAGCCCAGGAGATACGCAGTATTTT.

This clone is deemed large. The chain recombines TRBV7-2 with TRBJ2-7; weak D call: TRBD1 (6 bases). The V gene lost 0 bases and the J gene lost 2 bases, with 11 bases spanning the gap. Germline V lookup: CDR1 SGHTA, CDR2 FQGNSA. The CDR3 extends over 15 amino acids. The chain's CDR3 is CASSLAAQGAYEQYF. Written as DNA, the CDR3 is TGTGCCAGCAGCTTAGCAGCACAGGGTGCCTACGAGCAGTACTTC.

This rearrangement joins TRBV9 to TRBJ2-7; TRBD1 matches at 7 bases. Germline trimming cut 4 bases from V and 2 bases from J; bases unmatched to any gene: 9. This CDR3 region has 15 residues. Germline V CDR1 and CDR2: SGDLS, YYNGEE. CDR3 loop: CASSFGQAITYEQYF. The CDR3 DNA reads TGTGCCAGCAGCTTCGGACAGGCGATTACCTACGAGCAGTACTTC.

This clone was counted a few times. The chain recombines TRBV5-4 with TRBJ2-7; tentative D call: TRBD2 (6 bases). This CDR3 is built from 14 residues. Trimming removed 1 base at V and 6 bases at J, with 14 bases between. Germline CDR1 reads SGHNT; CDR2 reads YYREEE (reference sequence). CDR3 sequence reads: CASSLNGGAREQYF. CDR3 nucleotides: TGTGCCAGCAGCTTGAACGGGGGAGCTCGCGAGCAGTACTTC.

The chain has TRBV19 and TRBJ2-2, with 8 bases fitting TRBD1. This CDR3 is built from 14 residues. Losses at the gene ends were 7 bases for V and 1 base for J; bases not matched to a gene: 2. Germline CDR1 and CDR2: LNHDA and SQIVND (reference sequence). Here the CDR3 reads CASTGTGNTGELFF. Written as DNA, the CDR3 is TGTGCCAGTACCGGGACAGGGAACACCGGGGAGCTGTTTTTT.

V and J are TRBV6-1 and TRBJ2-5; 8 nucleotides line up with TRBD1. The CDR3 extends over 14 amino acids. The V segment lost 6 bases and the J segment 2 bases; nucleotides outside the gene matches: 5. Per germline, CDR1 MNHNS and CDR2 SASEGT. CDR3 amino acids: CASSWRTGQETQYF. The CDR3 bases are TGTGCCAGCAGCTGGAGGACAGGGCAAGAGACCCAGTACTTC.

CDR3 sequence (DNA): TGTGCCAGCAGCTTAAATCTGGACAGGGTTGGTGATGTCGGGGAGCTGTTTTTT. This codes for CASSLNLDRVGDVGELFF. The chain recombines TRBV11-2 with TRBJ2-2, with 8 bases matching TRBD1. The germline V gene has CDR1 SGHAT and CDR2 FQNNGV. There are 18 residues in the CDR3. The junction had 15 bases not matched to a gene; V was cut back by 2 bases and J by 7 bases.

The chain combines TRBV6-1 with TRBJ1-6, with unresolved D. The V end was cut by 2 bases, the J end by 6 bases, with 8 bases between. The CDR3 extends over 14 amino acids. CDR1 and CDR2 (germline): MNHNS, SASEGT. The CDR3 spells CASSEHGSNSPLHF. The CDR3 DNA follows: TGTGCCAGCAGTGAACACGGTTCTAATTCACCCCTCCACTTT.

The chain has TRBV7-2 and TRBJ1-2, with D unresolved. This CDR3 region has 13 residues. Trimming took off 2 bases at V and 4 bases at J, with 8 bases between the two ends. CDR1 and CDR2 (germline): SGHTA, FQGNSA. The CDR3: CASSLSVIYGYTF. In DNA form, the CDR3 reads TGTGCCAGCAGCTTATCCGTAATCTATGGCTACACCTTC.

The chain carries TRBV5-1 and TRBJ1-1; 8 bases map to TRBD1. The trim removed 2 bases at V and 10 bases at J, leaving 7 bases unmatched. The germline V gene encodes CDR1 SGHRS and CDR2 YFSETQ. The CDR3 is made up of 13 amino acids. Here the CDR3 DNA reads TGCGCCAGCAGCTTATCCTCAGGGGGCAGAGCTTTCTTT. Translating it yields CASSLSSGGRAFF. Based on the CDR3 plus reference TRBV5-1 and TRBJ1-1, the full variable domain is KAGVTQTPRYLIKTRGQQVTLSCSPISGHRSVSWYQQTPGQGLQFLFEYFSETQRNKGNFPGRFSGRQFSNSRSEMNVSTLELGDSALYLCASSLSSGGRAFFGQGTRLTVV.

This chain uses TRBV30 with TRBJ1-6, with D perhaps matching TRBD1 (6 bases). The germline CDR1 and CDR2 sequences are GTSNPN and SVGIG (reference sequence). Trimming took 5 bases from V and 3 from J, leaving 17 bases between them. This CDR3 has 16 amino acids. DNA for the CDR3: TGTGCCTGGCAGCTTTGGGTCAGGGGCTATAATTCACCCCTCCACTTT. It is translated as CAWQLWVRGYNSPLHF.

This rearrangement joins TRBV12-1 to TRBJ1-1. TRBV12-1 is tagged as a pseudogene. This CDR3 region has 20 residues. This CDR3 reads CASSSWIGSQKKNWNTEAFF. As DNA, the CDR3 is TGTGCCAGCAGCTCCTGGATCGGTAGCCAGAAGAAGAATTGGAACACTGAAGCTTTCTTT.